Sequencing of this T cell receptor beta chain was carried out in a study of T cells after yellow fever vaccination. Regarding the study as a whole: The bulk population could contribute abundant contaminating clonotypes to FACS-sorted repertoires.

MiXCR, run by TCRdb on the 5' RACE reads, gives a single entry per CDR3 protein. This sample has around 590,000 distinct CDR3 sequences, with approximately 13% found just once. V shed 0 bases and J shed 2 bases, with 11 bases lying between them. The CDR3 is 15 amino acids. Germline V gene lookup returns CDR1 LGHNA and CDR2 YNFKEQ. Concerning this clonotype itself: Its antigen is still unknown.

The clonotype was recovered from a man younger than 45 who received the YFV17D yellow fever vaccine. This chain joins TRBV4-2 and TRBJ2-7, with D unclear. Sequenced here: PBMCs, sampled on the day of the yellow fever booster vaccination. CDR3 sequence reads: CASSQEKSSPYEQYF. The CDR3 nucleotides read TGTGCCAGCAGCCAAGAGAAGAGTTCCCCCTACGAGCAGTACTTC.